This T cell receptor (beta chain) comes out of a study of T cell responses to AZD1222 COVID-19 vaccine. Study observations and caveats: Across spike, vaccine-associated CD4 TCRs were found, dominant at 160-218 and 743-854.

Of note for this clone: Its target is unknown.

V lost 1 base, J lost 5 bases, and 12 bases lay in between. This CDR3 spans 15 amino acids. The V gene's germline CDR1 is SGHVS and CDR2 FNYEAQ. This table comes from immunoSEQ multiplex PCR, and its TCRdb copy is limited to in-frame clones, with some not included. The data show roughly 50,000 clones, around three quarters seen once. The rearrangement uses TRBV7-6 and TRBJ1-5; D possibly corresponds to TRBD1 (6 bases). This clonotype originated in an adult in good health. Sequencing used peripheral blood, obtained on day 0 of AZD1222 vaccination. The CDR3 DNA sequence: TGTGCCAGCAGCTTAGGGACAGCGTGGGATCAGCCCCAGCATTTT. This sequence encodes CASSLGTAWDQPQHF.